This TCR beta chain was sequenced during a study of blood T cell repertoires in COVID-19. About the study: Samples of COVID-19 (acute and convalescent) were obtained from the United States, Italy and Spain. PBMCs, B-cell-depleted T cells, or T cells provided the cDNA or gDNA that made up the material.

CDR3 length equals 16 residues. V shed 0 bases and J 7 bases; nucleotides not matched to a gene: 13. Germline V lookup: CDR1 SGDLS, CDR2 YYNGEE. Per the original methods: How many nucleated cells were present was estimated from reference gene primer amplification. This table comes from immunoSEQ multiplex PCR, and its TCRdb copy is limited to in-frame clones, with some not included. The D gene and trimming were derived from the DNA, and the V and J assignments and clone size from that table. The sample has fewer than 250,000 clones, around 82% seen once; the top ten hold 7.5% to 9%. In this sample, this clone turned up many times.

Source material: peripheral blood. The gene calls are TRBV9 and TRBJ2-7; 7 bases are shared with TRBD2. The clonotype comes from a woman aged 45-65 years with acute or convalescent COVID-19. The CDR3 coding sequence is TGTGCCAGCAGCGTAGAGTCTGGGGGAGGGCCGTGGGAGCAGTACTTC. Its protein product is CASSVESGGGPWEQYF. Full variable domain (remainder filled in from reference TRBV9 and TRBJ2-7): DSGVTQTPKHLITATGQRVTLRCSPRSGDLSVYWYQQSLDQGLQFLIQYYNGEERAKGNILERFSAQQFPDLHSELNLSSLELGDSALYFCASSVESGGGPWEQYFGPGTRLTVT.